This T cell receptor beta chain is from a study of cytomegalovirus exposure and HLA in healthy donors. Primers for the PCR totalled 60 Vbeta and 13 Jbeta. Libraries were prepared by immunoSEQ multiplex PCR; TCRdb keeps only in-frame clonotypes and omits some of them. The sample shows about 130,000 clones, 75% to 85% of them seen only once. Trimming removed 8 bases from V and 0 bases from J, with 11 bases in between. Germline V gene lookup returns CDR1 MNHEY and CDR2 SMNVEV (reference sequence). There are 14 residues in the CDR3. Healthy bone marrow donors made up the cohort. Notes on this clone: Its target is not known.

Study observations and caveats: Later analysis associated a missense DCLRE1C variant with TCR beta V- and J-gene trimming. Some V segments could not be told apart, so they were left out, TRBV6-2 and TRBV6-3 among them.

The chain couples TRBV27 to TRBJ1-5, with TRBD1 as a possible D gene (6 bases). The sequence was obtained from a man aged 35 to 55 in good health and CMV-seronegative. Sequenced: PBMCs. The CDR3 DNA reads TGTGCCAGCTCCGGACAGAATAGCAATCAGCCCCAGCATTTT. Translated: CASSGQNSNQPQHF.